Many counts were recorded for the clone carrying this T cell receptor beta chain. Its antigen is not identified. RNA transcripts were the source from which TCR beta CDR3 regions were amplified. HTBI primers served in a first-round RT-PCR, which a second-round multiplex PCR followed. Using its own MiXCR run on the multiplex PCR reads, TCRdb lists one record per CDR3 protein. The profile shows some 150,000 distinct CDR3 sequences, just under 40% of them singletons. These data belong to a study of Graves' ophthalmopathy and Graves' hyperthyroidism. Study findings and constraints: For separating ophthalmopathy from stable hyperthyroidism, a 13-signature model gave 87.88% sensitivity and roughly 78% specificity. The model's prediction of ophthalmopathy progression had 65% to 71% sensitivity and approximately 77% specificity.

V dropped 8 bases and J dropped 2 bases, with 15 bases sitting between them. CDR3 size: 14 residues. Germline lookup yields CDR1 MGHRA and CDR2 YSYEKL. Exclusion applied to patients with other autoimmune diseases, uncontrolled infections, pregnancy or lactation. Out of 9.5 to 10 ml of fresh peripheral blood, PBMCs were obtained. This TCR derives from a man younger than 40 with Graves' ophthalmopathy. The rearrangement links TRBV4-1 to TRBJ1-1, with D possibly being TRBD1 (5 bases). Sequences were obtained from peripheral blood. CDR3 DNA sequence: TGCGCCAGCCGGGGACCTTTGCTAAACACTGAAGCTTTCTTT. Its translation: CASRGPLLNTEAFF.